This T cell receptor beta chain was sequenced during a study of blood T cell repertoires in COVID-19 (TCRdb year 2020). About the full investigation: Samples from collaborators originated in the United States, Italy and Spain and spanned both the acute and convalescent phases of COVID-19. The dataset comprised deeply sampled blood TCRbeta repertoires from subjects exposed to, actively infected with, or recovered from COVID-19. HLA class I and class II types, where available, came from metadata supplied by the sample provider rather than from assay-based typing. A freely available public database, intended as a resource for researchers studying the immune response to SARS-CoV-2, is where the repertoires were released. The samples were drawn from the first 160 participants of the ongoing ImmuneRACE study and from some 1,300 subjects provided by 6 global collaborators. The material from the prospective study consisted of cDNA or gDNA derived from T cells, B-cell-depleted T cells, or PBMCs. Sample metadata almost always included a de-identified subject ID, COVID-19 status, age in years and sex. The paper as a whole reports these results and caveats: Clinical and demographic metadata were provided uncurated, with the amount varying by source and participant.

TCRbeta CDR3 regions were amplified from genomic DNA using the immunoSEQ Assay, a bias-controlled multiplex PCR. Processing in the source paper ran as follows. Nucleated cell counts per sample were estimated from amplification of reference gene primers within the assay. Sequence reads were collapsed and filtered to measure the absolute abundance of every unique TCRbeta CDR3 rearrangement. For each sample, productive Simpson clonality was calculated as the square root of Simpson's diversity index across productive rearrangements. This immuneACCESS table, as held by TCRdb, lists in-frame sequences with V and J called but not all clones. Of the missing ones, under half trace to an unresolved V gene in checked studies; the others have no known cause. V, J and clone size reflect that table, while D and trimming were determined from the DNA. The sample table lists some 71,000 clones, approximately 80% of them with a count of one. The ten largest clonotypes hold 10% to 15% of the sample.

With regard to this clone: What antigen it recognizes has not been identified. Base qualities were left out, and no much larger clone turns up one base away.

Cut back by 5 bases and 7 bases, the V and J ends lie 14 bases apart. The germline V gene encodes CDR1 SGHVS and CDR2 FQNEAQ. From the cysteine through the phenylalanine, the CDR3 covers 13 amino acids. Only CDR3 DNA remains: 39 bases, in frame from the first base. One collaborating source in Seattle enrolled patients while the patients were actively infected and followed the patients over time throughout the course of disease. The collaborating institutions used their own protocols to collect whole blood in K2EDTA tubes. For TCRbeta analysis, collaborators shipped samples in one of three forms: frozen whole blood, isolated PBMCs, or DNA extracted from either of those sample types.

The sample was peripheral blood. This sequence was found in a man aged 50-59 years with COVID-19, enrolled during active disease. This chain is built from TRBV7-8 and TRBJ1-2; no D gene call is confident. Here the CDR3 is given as CASSPTGSLGYTF. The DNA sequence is TGTGCCAGCAGCCCCACGGGATCCCTTGGCTACACCTTC.